These T cell receptor beta chains were read from a single sample in a study of vaccination effects on CD4 cells after COVID-19. Their cognate antigens are unknown. Measured with immunoSEQ multiplex PCR; TCRdb has only the in-frame clones, and not every one. The repertoire includes about 73,000 clones, less than 75% of them detected once, and about 2% sits in the top ten. The sample consisted of CD4+ T cells from PBMCs cultured without peptide, taken after COVID-19 vaccination. The receptor source for this set is a human donor who received a COVID-19 vaccine. The CDR3 runs from the conserved cysteine through the conserved F or W. A D gene is named only where the DNA matches it firmly. The size of a clone is reported for some rows only, either as once, few or many, or as a class for expanded clones.

TRBJ2-2	.	TRBD2	TRBV10-2	TGCGCCAGCCAAAGGCTAGCGGGGGGGCCAAACACCGGGGAGCTGTTTTTT	CASQRLAGGPNTGELFF
TRBJ2-5	.	TRBD2	TRBV9	TGTGCCAGCAGCGTAGCGGGGGGATTGGAGACCCAGTACTTC	CASSVAGGLETQYF
TRBJ2-1	.	TRBD1	TRBV5-4	TGTGCCAGCAGCCTAAATAACAGGGGCCTACAGAGAGAGCAGTTCTTC	CASSLNNRGLQREQFF
TRBJ2-3	.	.	TRBV9	TGTGCCAGCAGGGCTAGCATTCTGAGCACAGATACGCAGTATTTT	CASRASILSTDTQYF
TRBJ2-5	.	.	TRBV27	TGTGCCAGCAGTTTTAGGGCAGGGGGGAGGCAGACCCAGTACTTC	CASSFRAGGRQTQYF
TRBJ1-2	.	.	TRBV19	TGTGCCAGTAGTACCCCGACGAAGCGACGTGGCTACACCTTC	CASSTPTKRRGYTF
TRBJ2-2	.	.	TRBV5-8	TGTGCCAGCAGCTTGCTGCCAGGGGCCGACACCGGGGAGCTGTTTTTT	CASSLLPGADTGELFF
TRBJ1-2	.	TRBD1	TRBV5-4	TGTGCCAGCAGCTCCCCTGGACAGGGGGCTTTACGGGGCTACACCTTC	CASSSPGQGALRGYTF
TRBJ1-4	.	TRBD1	TRBV5-4	TGTGCCAGCAGCTCGACCGGGACAGGGAATGAAAAACTGTTTTTT	CASSSTGTGNEKLFF
TRBJ1-5	.	.	TRBV12-3/TRBV12-4	TGTGCCAGCAGTCCAGGCGGGCCCCAGCATTTT	CASSPGGPQHF
TRBJ2-3	.	TRBD1	TRBV5-1	TGCGCCAGCAGCTTGGTGGGACAGGGGAGGGATACGCAGTATTTT	CASSLVGQGRDTQYF
TRBJ2-2	few	TRBD1	TRBV4-1	TGCGCCAGCAGCCGGGACGACAGGGGGGACACCGGGGAGCTGTTTTTT	CASSRDDRGDTGELFF
TRBJ2-5	.	TRBD2	TRBV7-2	TGTGCCAGCAGCGCCCGACTAGCGGGTGAACAAGAGACCCAGTACTTC	CASSARLAGEQETQYF
TRBJ1-1	few	.	TRBV30	TGTGCCTGGCGTCAAGTGAACACTGAAGCTTTCTTT	CAWRQVNTEAFF
TRBJ1-4	.	.	TRBV18	TGTGCCAGCTCACCTCCTCTTGCCTCGAATGAAAAACTGTTTTTT	CASSPPLASNEKLFF
TRBJ2-3	.	TRBD2	TRBV7-6	TGTGCCAGCAGCTTAGGACTAGCGGGGGCAGATACGCAGTATTTT	CASSLGLAGADTQYF
TRBJ1-5	.	TRBD1	TRBV6-2/TRBV6-3	TGTGCCAGCAGCCCCCGGGACAGGGGTTTTGGTCAGCCCCAGCATTTT	CASSPRDRGFGQPQHF
TRBJ2-2	few	.	TRBV7-8	TGTGCCAGCAGCTTACGTGGGGGAATCACCGGGGAGCTGTTTTTT	CASSLRGGITGELFF
TRBJ2-1	once	.	TRBV10-1	TGCGCCAGCACCACAAGGCATCTCGGGGAGCAGTTCTTC	CASTTRHLGEQFF
TRBJ1-1	few	.	TRBV7-9	TGTGCCAGCAGCTTACCCATTAACACTGAAGCTTTCTTT	CASSLPINTEAFF
TRBJ2-3	.	.	TRBV18	TGTGCCAGCTCACCACTTCCGGCGGGGGCGCGGGGGGATACGCAGTATTTT	CASSPLPAGARGDTQYF
TRBJ2-5	.	TRBD1	TRBV7-9	TGTGCCAGCAGCTATCTGGGACAGGGGGCAGAGACCCAGTACTTC	CASSYLGQGAETQYF
TRBJ1-2	.	.	TRBV19	TGTGCCAGTAGTTATAGGGGGAGGAACTATGGCTACACCTTC	CASSYRGRNYGYTF
TRBJ1-6	.	.	TRBV7-3	TGTGCCAGCAGCTTGCAACCCGGGATCAATTCACCCCTCCACTTT	CASSLQPGINSPLHF
TRBJ2-4	.	.	TRBV5-1	TGCGCCAGCAGCACCGGGTTGGAAAACATTCAGTACTTC	CASSTGLENIQYF
TRBJ2-3	.	TRBD2	TRBV11-2	TGTGCCAGCAGACGCGGACTAGCGGGGGACACAGATACGCAGTATTTT	CASRRGLAGDTDTQYF
TRBJ1-2	.	TRBD1	TRBV12-5	TGTGCTAGTGGTTTGGTACAGGGGAACTATGGCTACACCTTC	CASGLVQGNYGYTF
TRBJ1-1	.	.	TRBV7-2	TGTGCCAGCAGCCCCGCCGCGGATTCGGCTGAAGCTTTCTTT	CASSPAADSAEAFF
TRBJ2-1	.	TRBD1	TRBV5-4	TGTGCCAGCAGCTCGAACCCAGGGGGCGGGTCCTACAATGAGCAGTTCTTC	CASSSNPGGGSYNEQFF
TRBJ1-3	.	TRBD1	TRBV4-3	TGCGCCAGCAGCCCCGAGGGGGCGCGTGGAAACACCATATATTTT	CASSPEGARGNTIYF
TRBJ2-2	.	.	TRBV11-1	TGTGCCAGCAGCCCCCCTACAACGAACACCGGGGAGCTGTTTTTT	CASSPPTTNTGELFF
TRBJ1-2	.	.	TRBV29-1	TGCAGCGTTGAAGATCTTCGCCCAACTGGCTACACCTTC	CSVEDLRPTGYTF
TRBJ2-5	few	TRBD2	TRBV6-2/TRBV6-3	TGTGCCAGCAGTTACTATGAGACTAGCGGAGAAGAGACCCAGTACTTC	CASSYYETSGEETQYF
TRBJ2-1	few	TRBD2	TRBV7-9	TGTGCCAGCAAAGCGGGGGGGCCTCTTTCTTCCCATGAGCAGTTCTTC	CASKAGGPLSSHEQFF
TRBJ1-2	.	.	TRBV3-1/TRBV3-2	TGTGCCAGCAGCCAAGTACGAGAGGGCTACACCTTC	CASSQVREGYTF
TRBJ1-1	few	TRBD1	TRBV6-4	TGTGCCAGCAGACAACGGACAGGTGGGACTGAAGCTTTCTTT	CASRQRTGGTEAFF
TRBJ1-2	.	.	TRBV15	TGTGCCACCAGCAGAGTAGGGTATGGCTACACCTTC	CATSRVGYGYTF
TRBJ2-6	.	TRBD1	TRBV11-3	TGTGCCAGCAGCTCTGGACAGGGGGCGCTTGGGGCCAACGTCCTGACTTTC	CASSSGQGALGANVLTF
TRBJ1-2	few	.	TRBV19	TGTGCCAGTAGTGGTTATCGGGCAGAGTTTGAAGGCTACACCTTC	CASSGYRAEFEGYTF
TRBJ1-1	.	.	TRBV20-1	TGCAGTGCTAGTAGTCAGGGCTACACTGAAGCTTTCTTT	CSASSQGYTEAFF
TRBJ2-3	.	.	TRBV7-3	TGTGCCAGCAGCTTAACGGGGCAGAGAGATACGCAGTATTTT	CASSLTGQRDTQYF
TRBJ1-1	once	TRBD1	TRBV19	TGTGCCAGTAGTAAAGGACAGGTGAACACTGAAGCTTTCTTT	CASSKGQVNTEAFF